The rows below give T cell receptor beta chains drawn from one sample of a study of OX40 agonist ivuxolimab in advanced cancers. Sequencing was performed with immunoSEQ multiplex PCR; in TCRdb, only in-frame clones are kept and a portion is missing. The sample lists some 41,000 clones; 87% were seen once. The sample consisted of CD4+ or CD8+ T cells sorted from blood, taken in a trial of the OX40 agonist ivuxolimab. Every receptor here comes from an adult with an advanced solid tumor such as melanoma, head and neck, liver or kidney cancer. The CDR3 runs from the conserved cysteine through the conserved F or W. Each record gives: D gene, clone size, V gene, J gene, CDR3 protein, CDR3 DNA. The D gene is left open where the match is weak. Only some rows state a clone size, as once, few, many or a class for expanded clones.

NA	NA	TRBV11-3	TRBJ2-7	CASSLREGGDEQYF	TGTGCCAGCAGCTTGAGGGAGGGGGGGGACGAGCAGTACTTC
NA	NA	TRBV5-5	TRBJ2-4	CASSLGQRNIQYF	TGTGCCAGCAGCTTGGGACAGAGAAACATTCAGTACTTC
TRBD1	NA	TRBV10-3	TRBJ1-3	CAISDRDRSPGNTIYF	TGTGCCATCAGTGACCGGGACAGGAGTCCTGGAAACACCATATATTTT
TRBD1	once	TRBV27	TRBJ2-7	CASSLSFRQGNEQYF	TGTGCCAGCAGTTTATCGTTTCGACAGGGGAACGAGCAGTACTTC
NA	NA	TRBV11-3	TRBJ1-1	CASSSYRGESTEAFF	TGTGCCAGCAGCTCCTACAGAGGGGAGAGCACTGAAGCTTTCTTT
TRBD2	NA	TRBV9	TRBJ2-1	CASSVGLLAGFYNEQFF	TGTGCCAGCAGCGTAGGTCTGCTAGCGGGATTTTACAATGAGCAGTTCTTC
NA	NA	TRBV18	TRBJ1-1	CASSPGGNTEAFF	TGTGCCAGCTCACCGGGGGGCAACACTGAAGCTTTCTTT
NA	NA	TRBV4-1	TRBJ2-2	CASSQLGTPGELFF	TGCGCCAGCAGCCAACTGGGGACCCCCGGGGAGCTGTTTTTT
TRBD1	NA	TRBV19	TRBJ2-7	CASSITGTGLYEQYF	TGTGCCAGTAGTATTACCGGGACAGGGCTCTACGAGCAGTACTTC
NA	NA	TRBV2	TRBJ2-1	CASSVGGNEQFF	TGTGCCAGCAGTGTAGGCGGCAATGAGCAGTTCTTC
NA	NA	TRBV6-5	TRBJ1-4	CASSYSAGEKLFF	TGTGCCAGCAGTTACTCCGCAGGGGAAAAACTGTTTTTT
TRBD1	NA	TRBV18	TRBJ1-1	CASSPEDRGLGNTEAFF	TGTGCCAGCTCACCAGAAGACAGGGGGCTGGGAAACACTGAAGCTTTCTTT
NA	NA	TRBV5-4	TRBJ1-2	CASSSTGVGGYYGYTF	TGTGCCAGCAGCTCGACGGGCGTGGGGGGCTACTATGGCTACACCTTC
TRBD1	NA	TRBV11-2	TRBJ1-1	CASSPGRGLEAFF	TGTGCCAGCAGCCCCGGCAGGGGGCTTGAAGCTTTCTTT
TRBD1	NA	TRBV5-1	TRBJ2-2	CASSLQQGATGELFF	TGCGCCAGCAGCTTACAACAGGGGGCGACCGGGGAGCTGTTTTTT
TRBD1	NA	TRBV5-8	TRBJ2-5	CASSLEGTGGETQYF	TGTGCCAGCAGCTTGGAAGGGACAGGGGGAGAGACCCAGTACTTC
NA	NA	TRBV4-2	TRBJ2-5	CASSQEGGEAIETQYF	TGTGCCAGCAGCCAAGAAGGTGGGGAGGCGATAGAGACCCAGTACTTC
NA	NA	TRBV9	TRBJ1-2	CASSVAAEREKTF	TGTGCCAGCAGCGTAGCTGCCGAGAGAGAAAAAACCTTC
NA	NA	TRBV11-2	TRBJ1-2	CASRPQGFGYHDGYTF	TGTGCCAGCAGACCGCAAGGGTTTGGATATCATGATGGCTACACCTTC
TRBD2	NA	TRBV9	TRBJ2-1	CASSPRLAGQINEQFF	TGTGCCAGCAGCCCAAGACTAGCGGGACAGATAAATGAGCAGTTCTTC
TRBD2	once	TRBV10-1	TRBJ2-2	CASSDSGANTGELFF	TGCGCCAGCAGTGATAGCGGGGCGAACACCGGGGAGCTGTTTTTT
NA	NA	TRBV10-3	TRBJ1-1	CAISGGARANTEAFF	TGTGCCATCTCGGGGGGGGCCAGGGCGAACACTGAAGCTTTCTTT
NA	NA	TRBV6-6	TRBJ2-1	CASRGEWQSNEQFF	TGTGCCAGCAGAGGAGAGTGGCAGAGCAATGAGCAGTTCTTC
NA	NA	TRBV18	TRBJ2-2	CASSPSSNTGELFF	TGTGCCAGCTCACCGTCTTCGAACACCGGGGAGCTGTTTTTT
TRBD1	NA	TRBV18	TRBJ2-7	CASSRDRDEQYF	TGTGCCAGCTCACGGGACAGGGACGAGCAGTACTTC
NA	NA	TRBV6-1	TRBJ1-4	CASRMGGALFF	TGTGCCAGCAGGATGGGAGGAGCACTGTTTTTT
NA	NA	TRBV13	TRBJ1-6	CASSLMQGGRDSPLHF	TGTGCCAGCAGCTTAATGCAGGGTGGTAGAGATTCACCCCTCCACTTT
NA	NA	TRBV10-3	TRBJ1-1	CAIIEGLGQTEAFF	TGTGCCATCATTGAGGGCCTAGGCCAAACTGAAGCTTTCTTT
NA	NA	TRBV28	TRBJ2-1	CASSLGGQGIDEQFF	TGTGCCAGCAGTTTAGGGGGGCAGGGGATCGATGAGCAGTTCTTC
TRBD1	NA	TRBV12-5	TRBJ2-1	CAYRDRGDEQFF	TGTGCCTACCGGGACAGGGGCGATGAGCAGTTCTTC
NA	NA	TRBV5-8	TRBJ2-3	CASSLWVVTDTQYF	TGTGCCAGCAGCTTGTGGGTAGTGACAGATACGCAGTATTTT
NA	NA	TRBV10-1	TRBJ2-2	CASSDQNTGELFF	TGCGCCAGCAGTGATCAGAACACCGGGGAGCTGTTTTTT
TRBD1	NA	TRBV27	TRBJ2-1	CASSHRDSPANEQFF	TGTGCCAGCAGTCACCGGGACAGTCCCGCGAATGAGCAGTTCTTC
NA	NA	TRBV18	TRBJ2-1	CASSLTLGSIEQFF	TGTGCCAGCTCACTCACGCTGGGGTCGATCGAGCAGTTCTTC
NA	NA	TRBV6-6	TRBJ2-5	CASSYSRVHVEETQYF	TGTGCCAGCAGTTACTCGCGTGTTCACGTAGAGGAGACCCAGTACTTC
TRBD1	NA	TRBV9	TRBJ1-1	CASSVEGQPNTEAFF	TGTGCCAGCAGCGTAGAGGGACAGCCAAACACTGAAGCTTTCTTT
TRBD1	NA	TRBV28	TRBJ1-2	CASSSDRVYGYTF	TGTGCCAGCAGTTCGGACAGGGTCTATGGCTACACCTTC
NA	NA	TRBV7-2	TRBJ2-1	CASSLDGPTYNEQFF	TGTGCCAGCAGCTTAGACGGACCCACATACAATGAGCAGTTCTTC
NA	NA	TRBV10-3	TRBJ1-2	CAISVTDYGYTF	TGTGCCATCAGTGTTACGGACTATGGCTACACCTTC
TRBD2	NA	TRBV6-1	TRBJ2-7	CASSDRSGRVGLYEQYF	TGTGCCAGCAGTGATCGTAGCGGGAGGGTAGGGTTGTACGAGCAGTACTTC
NA	once	TRBV5-4	TRBJ2-7	CASHSHEQYF	TGTGCCAGCCATTCCCACGAGCAGTACTTC
NA	NA	TRBV18	TRBJ1-5	CASSQAYSNQPQHF	TGTGCCAGCTCTCAGGCTTATAGCAATCAGCCCCAGCATTTT
TRBD1	NA	TRBV27	TRBJ1-6	CASSDRQGWNSPLHF	TGTGCCAGCAGTGACCGACAGGGATGGAATTCACCCCTCCACTTT
NA	NA	TRBV10-3	TRBJ1-1	CAIGRGDTEAFF	TGTGCCATCGGGCGGGGGGACACTGAAGCTTTCTTT
NA	NA	TRBV9	TRBJ1-1	CASSVFPSGTNTEAFF	TGTGCCAGCAGCGTTTTTCCCTCAGGGACGAACACTGAAGCTTTCTTT
NA	NA	TRBV5-4	TRBJ2-3	CASSFPGVRGDADTQYF	TGTGCCAGCAGCTTCCCAGGGGTGAGAGGGGACGCAGATACGCAGTATTTT
NA	NA	TRBV5-4	TRBJ2-1	CASSSSNEQFF	TGTGCCAGCAGCTCCTCAAATGAGCAGTTCTTC
TRBD2	NA	TRBV27	TRBJ2-1	CASSRSGNNEQFF	TGTGCCAGCAGTCGTAGCGGGAACAATGAGCAGTTCTTC
TRBD2	NA	TRBV11-3	TRBJ2-5	CASSSQGLAGETQYF	TGTGCCAGCAGCTCCCAGGGACTAGCGGGAGAGACCCAGTACTTC
TRBD2	NA	TRBV10-3	TRBJ2-3	CAISEPTSGGADTQYF	TGTGCCATCAGTGAGCCGACTAGCGGGGGGGCAGATACGCAGTATTTT
TRBD2	NA	TRBV29-1	TRBJ2-7	CSVEGVGLAPHEQYF	TGCAGCGTTGAAGGGGTGGGACTAGCTCCCCACGAGCAGTACTTC
NA	NA	TRBV6-5	TRBJ1-5	CASSYRLNQPQHF	TGTGCCAGCAGTTACAGACTCAATCAGCCCCAGCATTTT
NA	NA	TRBV18	TRBJ1-5	CASSPGGNQPQHF	TGTGCCAGCTCACCTGGGGGAAATCAGCCCCAGCATTTT
NA	NA	TRBV4-2	TRBJ2-5	CASSQDPSVGSETQYF	TGTGCCAGCAGCCAAGATCCCTCTGTGGGATCCGAGACCCAGTACTTC
TRBD1	NA	TRBV19	TRBJ1-3	CASSSGGTAGNTIYF	TGTGCCAGTAGTTCAGGGGGTACTGCTGGAAACACCATATATTTT
TRBD1	NA	TRBV30	TRBJ1-2	CAWSVLAAGGYGYTF	TGTGCCTGGAGTGTACTTGCCGCAGGGGGCTATGGCTACACCTTC
TRBD1	NA	TRBV4-1	TRBJ1-5	CASSPGQGAGGNQPQHF	TGCGCCAGCAGCCCCGGACAGGGGGCCGGAGGCAATCAGCCCCAGCATTTT